These T cell receptor beta chains were read from a single sample in a study of blood T cell repertoires in COVID-19. Here immunoSEQ multiplex PCR was the method, and the copy in TCRdb shows in-frame clones only, minus some. The table lists about 280,000 clones, more than 80% of them singletons. Input material: PBMCs or T cells enriched from blood (not recorded which). These receptors were obtained from a woman aged 25 to 39 with acute COVID-19. Both conserved end residues are part of each CDR3. A D gene is named only where the DNA matches it firmly. Part of the rows lack a size; the others show once, few, many or a class for expanded clones.

TRBD1 TRBJ2-7 TRBV27 NA CASSLQGTATYEQYF TGTGCCAGCAGTTTACAAGGGACAGCCACCTACGAGCAGTACTTC
TRBD2 TRBJ2-7 TRBV6-2/TRBV6-3 NA CASSYSRLAGPSYEQYF TGTGCCAGCAGTTACTCGAGACTAGCGGGGCCCTCCTACGAGCAGTACTTC
TRBD2 TRBJ2-3 TRBV24-1 NA CATSDRGNLAEATDTQYF TGTGCCACCAGTGACCGGGGAAATCTAGCGGAGGCCACAGATACGCAGTATTTT
TRBD1 TRBJ2-5 TRBV19 NA CASSTRGTGKETQYF TGTGCCAGTAGTACCCGGGGGACAGGGAAAGAGACCCAGTACTTC
TRBD1 TRBJ1-1 TRBV5-1 NA CASSLQGFDTEAFF TGCGCCAGCAGCTTACAGGGGTTTGACACTGAAGCTTTCTTT
NA TRBJ1-3 TRBV9 NA CASSVRAGNTIYF TGTGCCAGCAGCGTTCGGGCTGGAAACACCATATATTTT
TRBD1 TRBJ1-5 TRBV3-1/TRBV3-2 NA CASSHTRDRGLSGNQPQHF TGTGCCAGCAGCCACACCCGGGACAGGGGGCTAAGTGGCAATCAGCCCCAGCATTTT
NA TRBJ2-7 TRBV19 NA CASSIGDVNYEQYF TGTGCCAGTAGTATCGGGGATGTAAACTACGAGCAGTACTTC
TRBD2 TRBJ2-1 TRBV5-1 NA CASSQTGGGPEGNEQFF TGCGCCAGCAGCCAGACTGGCGGGGGGCCTGAGGGCAATGAGCAGTTCTTC
TRBD2 TRBJ2-1 TRBV29-1 few CSVVKAGVGEQFF TGCAGCGTTGTGAAAGCGGGAGTTGGTGAGCAGTTCTTC
TRBD1 TRBJ2-7 TRBV6-5 once CASRPTGGVSYEQYF TGTGCCAGCAGACCGACAGGGGGGGTCTCCTACGAGCAGTACTTC
TRBD2 TRBJ2-1 TRBV7-9 NA CASSPAPGLVSSYNEQFF TGTGCCAGCAGCCCAGCGCCCGGACTAGTTAGCTCCTACAATGAGCAGTTCTTC
NA TRBJ2-3 TRBV4-2 NA CASSQEGGAGVTDTQYF TGTGCCAGCAGCCAAGAAGGGGGGGCGGGGGTGACAGATACGCAGTATTTT
TRBD1 TRBJ1-5 TRBV27 NA CASSADRGSQPQHF TGTGCCAGCAGTGCGGACAGGGGGAGTCAGCCCCAGCATTTT
NA TRBJ2-7 TRBV5-5 NA CASSLTGYEQYF TGTGCCAGCAGCTTGACTGGCTACGAGCAGTACTTC
NA TRBJ2-2 TRBV18 NA CASSLSPNTGELFF TGTGCCAGCTCACTGTCTCCGAACACCGGGGAGCTGTTTTTT
TRBD2 TRBJ2-5 TRBV29-1 NA CSVDSGRGETQYF TGCAGCGTTGATAGCGGGAGGGGAGAGACCCAGTACTTC
NA TRBJ2-3 TRBV7-2 NA CASSTRLTEADTQYF TGTGCCAGCAGCACGCGGTTGACCGAAGCGGATACGCAGTATTTT
NA TRBJ1-1 TRBV6-5 NA CASTGQLSNTEAFF TGTGCCAGCACCGGACAACTATCGAACACTGAAGCTTTCTTT
TRBD1 TRBJ2-3 TRBV9 NA CASSVVGTGTDTQYF TGTGCCAGCAGCGTAGTAGGGACAGGCACAGATACGCAGTATTTT
NA TRBJ2-5 TRBV7-9 NA CASSSPTGQETQYF TGTGCCAGCAGCTCACCTACAGGGCAAGAGACCCAGTACTTC
TRBD2 TRBJ2-3 TRBV29-1 NA CSALGAREGLDTQYF TGCAGCGCCCTTGGGGCTCGGGAGGGCCTTGATACGCAGTATTTT
TRBD1 TRBJ1-3 TRBV14 few CASSQHRTGGAGNTIYF TGTGCCAGCAGCCAGCACCGAACAGGGGGCGCTGGAAACACCATATATTTT
TRBD2 TRBJ2-1 TRBV28 NA CASSLPGGRTHEQFF TGTGCCAGCAGTTTACCAGGCGGGAGGACCCATGAGCAGTTCTTC
NA TRBJ1-1 TRBV29-1 NA CSVEDWRGTVTEAFF TGCAGCGTTGAAGATTGGCGGGGTACGGTTACTGAAGCTTTCTTT
TRBD2 TRBJ2-3 TRBV6-4 NA CASNYDSGRSLADTQYF TGTGCCAGCAACTATGATAGCGGGAGGAGTTTAGCGGATACGCAGTATTTT
TRBD1 TRBJ2-7 TRBV30 NA CAWGGQVLYEQYF TGTGCCTGGGGGGGACAGGTCCTCTACGAGCAGTACTTC
TRBD1 TRBJ1-4 TRBV27 NA CASSRATGAGNEKLFF TGTGCCAGCAGCCGAGCCACAGGGGCGGGTAATGAAAAACTGTTTTTT
NA TRBJ2-1 TRBV27 once CASSPGVSPYNEQFF TGTGCCAGCAGCCCGGGTGTTTCACCCTACAATGAGCAGTTCTTC
TRBD1 TRBJ2-1 TRBV7-2 NA CASSFDRGHEQFF TGTGCCAGCAGCTTTGACAGGGGTCATGAGCAGTTCTTC
TRBD2 TRBJ2-2 TRBV29-1 NA CSVTRASGIGELFF TGCAGCGTGACCCGGGCTAGCGGGATCGGGGAGCTGTTTTTT
TRBD1 TRBJ1-3 TRBV23-1 NA CASSQPGQKIPAFSGNTIYF TGCGCCAGCAGTCAACCGGGACAGAAAATACCAGCTTTCTCTGGAAACACCATATATTTT
NA TRBJ1-4 TRBV19 NA CASSIVGTRNEKLFF TGTGCCAGTAGTATAGTGGGGACAAGGAATGAAAAACTGTTTTTT
NA TRBJ2-1 TRBV7-2 once CASSLIPLAPDSYNEQFF TGTGCCAGCAGCCTAATCCCACTAGCACCCGACTCCTACAATGAGCAGTTCTTC
NA TRBJ1-5 TRBV2 once CASSERGFGNQPQHF TGTGCCAGCAGTGAAAGGGGGTTTGGCAATCAGCCCCAGCATTTT
TRBD2 TRBJ2-2 TRBV7-6 NA CASSSGTSGRAETGELFF TGTGCCAGCAGCTCCGGGACTAGCGGGAGGGCCGAGACCGGGGAGCTGTTTTTT
TRBD2 TRBJ2-1 TRBV6-2/TRBV6-3 once CASSSPGLAYNEQFF TGTGCCAGCAGTAGCCCGGGACTAGCCTACAATGAGCAGTTCTTC
TRBD2 TRBJ2-7 TRBV13 NA CASSSPGLARRGYEQYF TGTGCCAGCAGCTCGCCGGGACTAGCCCGCCGGGGATACGAGCAGTACTTC
NA TRBJ2-2 TRBV6-4 NA CASQRALNTGELFF TGTGCCAGCCAGAGGGCTTTGAACACCGGGGAGCTGTTTTTT
NA TRBJ2-1 TRBV12-2 NA CASRSSRTSALDEQFF TGTGCAAGTCGCTCAAGTCGGACTAGCGCCTTGGATGAGCAGTTCTTC
NA TRBJ2-7 TRBV28 once CASSSPRTVSYEQYF TGTGCCAGCAGTTCCCCCCGGACAGTCTCCTACGAGCAGTACTTC
NA TRBJ2-2 TRBV14 NA CASSQVIQGGELFF TGTGCCAGCAGCCAAGTTATCCAGGGCGGGGAGCTGTTTTTT
NA TRBJ1-2 TRBV6-5 NA CASSYEGGGGYTF TGTGCCAGCAGTTACGAGGGAGGTGGGGGCTACACCTTC
NA TRBJ2-1 TRBV4-1 NA CASSQEEAFSNEQFF TGCGCCAGCAGCCAAGAAGAGGCATTTTCTAATGAGCAGTTCTTC
NA TRBJ1-5 TRBV27 NA CASSSAGFGQPQHF TGTGCCAGCAGTTCCGCCGGGTTCGGGCAGCCCCAGCATTTT
NA TRBJ2-2 TRBV2 NA CASSGGGTGELFF TGTGCCAGCAGTGGAGGGGGCACCGGGGAGCTGTTTTTT
TRBD1 TRBJ2-7 TRBV4-1 NA CASSRQTGEFYEQYF TGCGCCAGCAGCCGCCAGACAGGGGAGTTTTACGAGCAGTACTTC
NA TRBJ2-2 TRBV18 NA CASSPMDGAGELFF TGTGCCAGCTCACCCATGGACGGGGCCGGGGAGCTGTTTTTT
TRBD2 TRBJ2-1 TRBV9 NA CASSVGSGNSNEQFF TGTGCCAGCAGCGTAGGTAGCGGGAATAGCAATGAGCAGTTCTTC
NA TRBJ1-1 TRBV28 NA CASSLGGGTEAFF TGTGCCAGCAGTTTAGGAGGAGGCACTGAAGCTTTCTTT
NA TRBJ2-1 TRBV27 NA CASSPLGAWNEQFF TGTGCCAGCAGTCCTCTGGGGGCATGGAATGAGCAGTTCTTC
NA TRBJ2-7 TRBV27 once CASSPGQGTYEQYF TGTGCCAGCAGCCCCGGGCAGGGAACCTACGAGCAGTACTTC
TRBD1 TRBJ1-1 TRBV9 NA CASSSRDRDDTEAFF TGTGCCAGCAGCTCAAGGGACAGGGATGACACTGAAGCTTTCTTT
NA TRBJ1-5 TRBV5-8 NA CASSLFLQGYSNQPQHF TGTGCCAGCAGCTTGTTCCTGCAGGGTTACAGCAATCAGCCCCAGCATTTT
TRBD1 TRBJ1-1 TRBV10-3 NA CAISENAGQTKGEAFF TGTGCCATCAGTGAGAACGCGGGACAGACGAAGGGTGAAGCTTTCTTT